This is a list of T cell receptor beta chains from one sample in a study of identical twins. One entry per CDR3 protein, called by TCRdb with MiXCR from the 5' RACE reads. The sample has about 890,000 distinct CDR3 sequences, about 12% seen once. These data also formed part of another study, on yellow fever vaccine responses in identical twins.

Sequenced material: PBMCs. The receptors were sampled from a woman aged 18 to 35 in good health. Both conserved end residues are part of each CDR3. A D gene is named only where the DNA matches it firmly. A row's size may be missing; if present it is once, few, many or a size class.

clone_size j_call d_call cdr3_length v_call cdr3_aa cdr3_nt
few TRBJ2-1 TRBD2 18 TRBV5-1 CASSSGTSGRYSYNEQFF TGCGCCAGCAGCTCCGGGACTAGCGGGAGGTACTCCTACAATGAGCAGTTCTTC
NA TRBJ2-1 NA 15 TRBV25-1 CASSEIGASGNEQFF TGTGCCAGCAGTGAGATAGGGGCCTCAGGCAATGAGCAGTTCTTC
many TRBJ2-1 NA 14 TRBV7-9 CASREEQTDNEQFF TGTGCCAGCAGGGAGGAACAGACAGACAATGAGCAGTTCTTC
NA TRBJ2-1 NA 15 TRBV28 CASSQGQTQGRAQFF TGTGCCAGCAGTCAGGGTCAGACACAGGGACGAGCGCAGTTCTTC
NA TRBJ2-2 TRBD2 17 TRBV9 CASSGTSGLPNTGELFF TGTGCCAGCAGCGGGACTAGCGGACTACCGAACACCGGGGAGCTGTTTTTT
few TRBJ2-2 NA 15 TRBV3-1 CASSLSGINTGELFF TGTGCCAGCAGCCTTTCTGGGATCAACACCGGGGAGCTGTTTTTT
NA TRBJ2-4 TRBD2 18 TRBV15 CATSRFSGTSGGKNIQYF TGTGCCACCAGCCGATTTAGCGGGACTAGCGGGGGCAAAAACATTCAGTACTTC
few TRBJ1-1 NA 14 TRBV4-1 CASSQDGLGTEAFF TGCGCCAGCAGCCAAGATGGTTTGGGCACTGAAGCTTTCTTT
many TRBJ1-2 TRBD1 13 TRBV6-4 CASSDGDSNGYTF TGTGCCAGCAGTGACGGGGACAGTAATGGCTACACCTTC
few TRBJ2-1 NA 10 TRBV29-1 CSALAGLQFF TGCAGCGCTTTGGCGGGGCTCCAGTTCTTC
NA TRBJ2-3 TRBD2 17 TRBV20-1 CSARGGLAGAFTDTQYF TGCAGTGCTAGAGGGGGCCTAGCGGGAGCTTTCACAGATACGCAGTATTTT
NA TRBJ1-1 NA 13 TRBV13 CAIRGPMNTEAFF TGTGCCATCCGGGGTCCCATGAACACTGAAGCTTTCTTT
many TRBJ2-7 TRBD2 16 TRBV4-2 CASSQCREAGLYEQYF TGTGCCAGCAGCCAATGTCGGGAAGCGGGGCTCTACGAGCAGTACTTC
NA TRBJ2-1 NA 16 TRBV7-9 CASSPSRVGINNEQFF TGTGCCAGCAGCCCAAGTAGGGTCGGAATTAACAATGAGCAGTTCTTC
NA TRBJ2-1 NA 15 TRBV29-1 CSVLGAKSSYNEQFF TGCAGCGTTTTGGGGGCGAAAAGCTCCTACAATGAGCAGTTCTTC
many TRBJ2-3 NA 15 TRBV12-3/TRBV12-4 CASSLGAGITDTQYF TGTGCCAGCAGTTTAGGGGCAGGGATCACAGATACGCAGTATTTT
few TRBJ2-6 NA 16 TRBV10-3 CAISESLGAGANVLTF TGTGCCATCAGTGAGTCGTTGGGGGCTGGGGCCAACGTCCTGACTTTC
NA TRBJ2-1 NA 13 TRBV2 CASRAGVNNEQFF TGTGCCAGCAGAGCCGGGGTTAACAATGAGCAGTTCTTC